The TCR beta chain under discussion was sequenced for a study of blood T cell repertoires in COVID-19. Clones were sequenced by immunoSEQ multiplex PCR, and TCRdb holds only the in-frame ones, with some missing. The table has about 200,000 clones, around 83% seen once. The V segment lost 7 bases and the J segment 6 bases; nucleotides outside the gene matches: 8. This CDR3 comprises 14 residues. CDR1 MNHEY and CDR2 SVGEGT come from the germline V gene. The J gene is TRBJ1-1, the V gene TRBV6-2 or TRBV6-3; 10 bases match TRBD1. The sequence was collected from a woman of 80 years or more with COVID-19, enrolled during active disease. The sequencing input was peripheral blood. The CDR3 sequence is CASTPTGTGAEAFF. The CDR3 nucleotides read TGTGCCAGCACCCCGACCGGGACAGGGGCTGAAGCTTTCTTT.